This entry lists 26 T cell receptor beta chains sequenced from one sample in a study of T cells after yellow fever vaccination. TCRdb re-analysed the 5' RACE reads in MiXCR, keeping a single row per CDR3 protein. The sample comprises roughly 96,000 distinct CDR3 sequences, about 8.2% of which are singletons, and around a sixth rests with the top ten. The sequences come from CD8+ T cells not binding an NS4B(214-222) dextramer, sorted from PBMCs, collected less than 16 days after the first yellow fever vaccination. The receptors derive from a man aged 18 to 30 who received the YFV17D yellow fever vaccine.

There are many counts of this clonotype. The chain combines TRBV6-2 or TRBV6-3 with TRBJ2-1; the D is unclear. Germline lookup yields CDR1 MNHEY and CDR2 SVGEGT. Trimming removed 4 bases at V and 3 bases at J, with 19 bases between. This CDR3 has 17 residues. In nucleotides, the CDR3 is TGTGCCAGCAGTTTTTCCGGCGTTCAGCCCAGCTACAATGAGCAGTTCTTC. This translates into CASSFSGVQPSYNEQFF.

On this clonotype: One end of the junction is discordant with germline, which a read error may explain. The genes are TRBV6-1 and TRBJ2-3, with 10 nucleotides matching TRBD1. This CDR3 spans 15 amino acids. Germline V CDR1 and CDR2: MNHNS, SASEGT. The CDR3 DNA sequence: TGTGCCAGCAGAGACGGGACAGGGGATACAGGTACGCAGTATTTT. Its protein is CASRDGTGDTGTQYF.

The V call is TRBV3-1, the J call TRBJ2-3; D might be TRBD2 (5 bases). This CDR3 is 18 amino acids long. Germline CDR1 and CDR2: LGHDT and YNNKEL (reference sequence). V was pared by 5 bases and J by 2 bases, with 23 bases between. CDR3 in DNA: TGTGCCAGCAGCACCCGGCTGCGAGCTAGCCTCCCCACAGATACGCAGTATTTT. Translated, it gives CASSTRLRASLPTDTQYF.

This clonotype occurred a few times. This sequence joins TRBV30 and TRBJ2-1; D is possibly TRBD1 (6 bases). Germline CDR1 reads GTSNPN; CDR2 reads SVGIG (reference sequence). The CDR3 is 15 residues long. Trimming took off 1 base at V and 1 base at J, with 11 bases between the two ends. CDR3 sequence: CAWSGEGVSYNEQFF. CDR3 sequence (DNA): TGTGCCTGGAGTGGAGAGGGGGTTTCCTACAATGAGCAGTTCTTC.

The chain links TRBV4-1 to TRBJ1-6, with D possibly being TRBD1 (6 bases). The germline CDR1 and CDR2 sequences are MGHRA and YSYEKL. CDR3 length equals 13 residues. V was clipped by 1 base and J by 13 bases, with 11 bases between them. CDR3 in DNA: TGCGCCAGCAGCCAAGTGAGGGGGTCGCCCCTCCACTTT. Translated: CASSQVRGSPLHF.

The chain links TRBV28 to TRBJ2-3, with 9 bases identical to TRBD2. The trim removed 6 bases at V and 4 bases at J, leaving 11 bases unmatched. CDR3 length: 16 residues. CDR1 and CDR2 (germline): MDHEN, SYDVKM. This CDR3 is CASRDRERGVADTQYF. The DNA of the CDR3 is TGTGCCAGCAGGGACCGGGAGCGGGGGGTAGCAGATACGCAGTATTTT.

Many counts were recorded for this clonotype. Written as DNA, the CDR3 is TGTGCCAGCAGTGTTGCGGGGCCTGATCAGCCCCAGCATTTT. This codes for CASSVAGPDQPQHF. The J gene is TRBJ1-5, the V gene TRBV2; a possible D gene is TRBD1 (5 bases). This CDR3 has 14 amino acids. CDR1 SNHLY and CDR2 FYNNEI come from the germline V gene. Trimming removed 4 bases at V and 5 bases at J, with 12 bases between.

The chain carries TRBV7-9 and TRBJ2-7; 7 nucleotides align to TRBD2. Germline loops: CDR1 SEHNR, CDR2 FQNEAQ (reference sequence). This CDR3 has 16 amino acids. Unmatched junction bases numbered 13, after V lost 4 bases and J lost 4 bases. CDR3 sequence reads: CASSSLGGTSNYEQYF. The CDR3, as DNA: TGTGCCAGCAGCTCACTGGGGGGGACTTCCAATTACGAGCAGTACTTC.

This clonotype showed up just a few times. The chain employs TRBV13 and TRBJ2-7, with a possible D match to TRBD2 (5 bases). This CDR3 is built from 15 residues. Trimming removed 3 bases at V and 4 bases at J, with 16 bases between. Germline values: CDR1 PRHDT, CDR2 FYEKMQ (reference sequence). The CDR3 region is CASSFNEDSGYEQYF. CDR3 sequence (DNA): TGTGCCAGCAGCTTTAATGAGGACTCAGGTTACGAGCAGTACTTC. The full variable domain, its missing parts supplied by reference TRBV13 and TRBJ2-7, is AAGVIQSPRHLIKEKRETATLKCYPIPRHDTVYWYQQGPGQDPQFLISFYEKMQSDKGSIPDRFSAQQFSDYHSELNMSSLELGDSALYFCASSFNEDSGYEQYFGPGTRLTVT.

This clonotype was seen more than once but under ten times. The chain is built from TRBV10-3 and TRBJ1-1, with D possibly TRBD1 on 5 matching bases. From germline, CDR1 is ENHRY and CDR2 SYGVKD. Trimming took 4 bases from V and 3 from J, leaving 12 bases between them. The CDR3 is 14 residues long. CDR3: CAISVGGTYTEAFF. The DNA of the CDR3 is TGTGCCATCAGTGTCGGAGGGACGTACACTGAAGCTTTCTTT.

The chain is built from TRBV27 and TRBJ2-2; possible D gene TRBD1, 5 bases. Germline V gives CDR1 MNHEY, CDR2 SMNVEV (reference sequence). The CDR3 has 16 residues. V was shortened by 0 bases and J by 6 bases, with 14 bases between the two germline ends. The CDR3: CASSLSRETFAGELFF. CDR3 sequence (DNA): TGTGCCAGCAGTTTATCCAGGGAAACGTTTGCCGGGGAGCTGTTTTTT.

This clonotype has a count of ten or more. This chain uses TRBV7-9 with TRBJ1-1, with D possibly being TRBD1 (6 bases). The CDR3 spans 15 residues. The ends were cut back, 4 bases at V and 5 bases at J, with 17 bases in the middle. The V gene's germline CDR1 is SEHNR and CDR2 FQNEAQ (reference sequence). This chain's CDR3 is CASSSRGGRWTEAFF. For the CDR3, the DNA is TGTGCCAGCAGCTCTCGGGGGGGCCGGTGGACTGAAGCTTTCTTT.

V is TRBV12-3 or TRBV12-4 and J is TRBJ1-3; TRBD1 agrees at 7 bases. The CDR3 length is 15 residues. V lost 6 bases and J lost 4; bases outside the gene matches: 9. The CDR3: CASSLDRVGGNTIYF. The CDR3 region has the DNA TGTGCCAGCAGCCTCGACAGGGTAGGGGGAAACACCATATATTTT.

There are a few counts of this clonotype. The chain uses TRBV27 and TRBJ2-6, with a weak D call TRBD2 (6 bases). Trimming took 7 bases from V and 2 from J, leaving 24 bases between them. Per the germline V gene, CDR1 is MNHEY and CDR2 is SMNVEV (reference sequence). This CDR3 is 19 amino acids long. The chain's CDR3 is CASTQRGYQFSPGANVLTF. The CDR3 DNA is TGTGCCAGCACCCAACGGGGGTATCAGTTCAGCCCTGGGGCCAACGTCCTGACTTTC.

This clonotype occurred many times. CDR3 residues: CASSQDMDYQETQYF. DNA of the CDR3: TGCGCCAGCAGCCAAGATATGGACTACCAAGAGACCCAGTACTTC. J is TRBJ2-5 and V is TRBV4-3; possibly TRBD2 for D (5 bases). The CDR3 sequence is 15 residues long. The V and J ends lost 0 bases and 0 bases respectively, with 8 bases between them. Per germline, CDR1 LGHNA and CDR2 YSLEER.

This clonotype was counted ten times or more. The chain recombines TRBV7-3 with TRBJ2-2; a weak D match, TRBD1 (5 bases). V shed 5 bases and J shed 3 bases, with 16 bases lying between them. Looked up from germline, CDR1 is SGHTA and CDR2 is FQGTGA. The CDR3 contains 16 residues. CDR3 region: CASSPKGLRYTGELFF. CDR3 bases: TGTGCCAGCAGCCCGAAGGGGCTCCGGTACACCGGGGAGCTGTTTTTT.

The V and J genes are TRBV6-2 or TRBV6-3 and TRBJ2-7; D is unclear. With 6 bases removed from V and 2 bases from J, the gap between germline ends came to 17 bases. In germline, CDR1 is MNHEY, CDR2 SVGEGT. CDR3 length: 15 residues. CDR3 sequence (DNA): TGTGCCAGCAGCCATCCTCGCGACTCAACCTACGAGCAGTACTTC. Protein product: CASSHPRDSTYEQYF.

CDR3 nucleotide sequence: TGTGCCAGCAGCCCCCGGGACAGGGGGCCCCAGCATTTT. Translating gives CASSPRDRGPQHF. The rearrangement links TRBV9 to TRBJ1-5; 10 bases fit TRBD1. The junction had 4 bases not matched to a gene; V was cut back by 4 bases and J by 9 bases. CDR3 length: 13 amino acids. Looked up from germline, CDR1 is SGDLS and CDR2 is YYNGEE. The full variable domain, in which reference TRBV9 and TRBJ1-5 provide the parts outside the CDR3, is DSGVTQTPKHLITATGQRVTLRCSPRSGDLSVYWYQQSLDQGLQFLIQYYNGEERAKGNILERFSAQQFPDLHSELNLSSLELGDSALYFCASSPRDRGPQHFGDGTRLSIL.

The CDR3 nucleotides read TGTGCCACCACCCCTCTTCGCGGTAATGAGCAGTTCTTC. Translation: CATTPLRGNEQFF. The rearrangement links TRBV15 to TRBJ2-1; unclear D gene. The V gene's germline CDR1 is LNHNV and CDR2 YYDKDF (reference sequence). This CDR3 contains 13 residues. V was cut by 7 bases and J by 7 bases, with 14 bases left in between.

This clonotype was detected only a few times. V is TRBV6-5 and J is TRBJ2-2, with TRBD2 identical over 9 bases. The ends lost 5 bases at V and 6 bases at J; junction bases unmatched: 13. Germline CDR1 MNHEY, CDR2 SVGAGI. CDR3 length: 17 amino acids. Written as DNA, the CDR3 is TGTGCCAGCAGTAACCCGCCCGCGGGGGGGCCGGCCGGGGAGCTGTTTTTT. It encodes CASSNPPAGGPAGELFF.

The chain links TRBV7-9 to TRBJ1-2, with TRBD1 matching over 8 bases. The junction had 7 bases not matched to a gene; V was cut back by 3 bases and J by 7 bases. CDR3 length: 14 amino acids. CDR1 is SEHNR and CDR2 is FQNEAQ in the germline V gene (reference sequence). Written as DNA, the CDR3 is TGTGCCAGCAGCTTTGGCCCAGACAGGGGTGGCTACACCTTC. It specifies CASSFGPDRGGYTF.

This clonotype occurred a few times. In DNA, the CDR3 is TGTGCCAGCACTTGGGACAGCCAACAATGGAACACCGGGGAGCTGTTTTTT. This translates into CASTWDSQQWNTGELFF. J is TRBJ2-2 and V is TRBV6-2 or TRBV6-3; 7 nucleotides agree with TRBD1. From germline, CDR1 is MNHEY and CDR2 SVGEGT. V gave up 7 bases and J gave up 1 base; unmatched junction bases: 12. The length of the CDR3 is 17 residues.

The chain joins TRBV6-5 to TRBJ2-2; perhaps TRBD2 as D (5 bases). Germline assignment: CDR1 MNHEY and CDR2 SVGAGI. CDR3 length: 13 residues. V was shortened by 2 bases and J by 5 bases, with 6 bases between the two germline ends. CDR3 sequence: CASSYAGTGELFF. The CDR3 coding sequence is TGTGCCAGCAGTTACGCGGGTACCGGGGAGCTGTTTTTT.

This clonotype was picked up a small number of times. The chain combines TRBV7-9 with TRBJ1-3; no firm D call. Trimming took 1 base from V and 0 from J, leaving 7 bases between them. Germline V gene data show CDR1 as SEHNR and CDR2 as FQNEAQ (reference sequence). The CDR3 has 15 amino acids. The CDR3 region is CASSLGPRSGNTIYF. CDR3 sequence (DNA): TGTGCCAGCAGCTTAGGGCCCCGCTCTGGAAACACCATATATTTT.

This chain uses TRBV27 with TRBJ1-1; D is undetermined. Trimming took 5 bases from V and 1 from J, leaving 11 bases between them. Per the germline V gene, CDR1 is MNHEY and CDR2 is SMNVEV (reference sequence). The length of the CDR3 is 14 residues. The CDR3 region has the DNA TGTGCCAGCAGTATCTTCGGCCCGAACACTGAAGCTTTCTTT. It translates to CASSIFGPNTEAFF.

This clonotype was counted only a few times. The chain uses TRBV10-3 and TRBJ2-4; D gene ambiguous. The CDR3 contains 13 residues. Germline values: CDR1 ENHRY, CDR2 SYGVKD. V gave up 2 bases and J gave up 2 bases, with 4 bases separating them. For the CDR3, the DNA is TGTGCCATCAGTGAGACGACCAAAAACATTCAGTACTTC. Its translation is CAISETTKNIQYF.